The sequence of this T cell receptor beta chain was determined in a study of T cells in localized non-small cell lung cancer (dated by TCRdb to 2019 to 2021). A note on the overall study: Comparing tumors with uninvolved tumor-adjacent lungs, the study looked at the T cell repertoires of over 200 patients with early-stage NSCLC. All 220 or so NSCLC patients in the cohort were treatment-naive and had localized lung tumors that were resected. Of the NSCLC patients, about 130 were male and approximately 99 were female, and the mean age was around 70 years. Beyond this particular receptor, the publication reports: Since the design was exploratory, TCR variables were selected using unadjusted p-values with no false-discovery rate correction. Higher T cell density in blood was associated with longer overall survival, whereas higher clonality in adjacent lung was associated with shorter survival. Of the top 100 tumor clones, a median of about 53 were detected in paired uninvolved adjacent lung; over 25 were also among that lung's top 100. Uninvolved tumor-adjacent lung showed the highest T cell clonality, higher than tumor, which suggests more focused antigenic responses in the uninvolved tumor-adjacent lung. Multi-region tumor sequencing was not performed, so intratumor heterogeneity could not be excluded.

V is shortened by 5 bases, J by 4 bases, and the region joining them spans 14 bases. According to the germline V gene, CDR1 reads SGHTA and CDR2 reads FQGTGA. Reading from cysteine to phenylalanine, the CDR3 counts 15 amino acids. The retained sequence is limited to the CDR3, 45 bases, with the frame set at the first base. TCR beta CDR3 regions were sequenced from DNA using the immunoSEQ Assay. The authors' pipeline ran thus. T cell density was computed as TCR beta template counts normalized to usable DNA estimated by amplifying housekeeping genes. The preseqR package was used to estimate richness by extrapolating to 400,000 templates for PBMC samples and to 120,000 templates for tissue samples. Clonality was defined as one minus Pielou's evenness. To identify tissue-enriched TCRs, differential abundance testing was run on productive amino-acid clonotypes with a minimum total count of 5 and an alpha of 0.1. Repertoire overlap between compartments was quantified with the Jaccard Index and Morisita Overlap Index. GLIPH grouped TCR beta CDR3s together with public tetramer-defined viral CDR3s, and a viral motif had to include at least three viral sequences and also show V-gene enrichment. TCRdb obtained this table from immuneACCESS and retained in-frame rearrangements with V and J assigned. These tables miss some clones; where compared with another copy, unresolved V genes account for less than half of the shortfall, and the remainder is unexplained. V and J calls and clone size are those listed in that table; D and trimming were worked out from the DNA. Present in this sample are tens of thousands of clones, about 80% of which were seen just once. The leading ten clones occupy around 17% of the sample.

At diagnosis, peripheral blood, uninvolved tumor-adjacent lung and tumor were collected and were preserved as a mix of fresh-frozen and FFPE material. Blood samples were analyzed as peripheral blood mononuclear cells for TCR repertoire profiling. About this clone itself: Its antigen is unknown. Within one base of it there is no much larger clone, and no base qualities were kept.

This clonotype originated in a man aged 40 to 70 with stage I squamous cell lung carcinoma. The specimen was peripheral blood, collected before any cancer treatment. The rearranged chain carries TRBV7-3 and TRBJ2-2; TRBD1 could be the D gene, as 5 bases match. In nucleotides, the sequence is TGTGCCAGCAGCCCGATGGGTCAGGGCACCGGGGAGCTGTTTTTT. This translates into CASSPMGQGTGELFF.